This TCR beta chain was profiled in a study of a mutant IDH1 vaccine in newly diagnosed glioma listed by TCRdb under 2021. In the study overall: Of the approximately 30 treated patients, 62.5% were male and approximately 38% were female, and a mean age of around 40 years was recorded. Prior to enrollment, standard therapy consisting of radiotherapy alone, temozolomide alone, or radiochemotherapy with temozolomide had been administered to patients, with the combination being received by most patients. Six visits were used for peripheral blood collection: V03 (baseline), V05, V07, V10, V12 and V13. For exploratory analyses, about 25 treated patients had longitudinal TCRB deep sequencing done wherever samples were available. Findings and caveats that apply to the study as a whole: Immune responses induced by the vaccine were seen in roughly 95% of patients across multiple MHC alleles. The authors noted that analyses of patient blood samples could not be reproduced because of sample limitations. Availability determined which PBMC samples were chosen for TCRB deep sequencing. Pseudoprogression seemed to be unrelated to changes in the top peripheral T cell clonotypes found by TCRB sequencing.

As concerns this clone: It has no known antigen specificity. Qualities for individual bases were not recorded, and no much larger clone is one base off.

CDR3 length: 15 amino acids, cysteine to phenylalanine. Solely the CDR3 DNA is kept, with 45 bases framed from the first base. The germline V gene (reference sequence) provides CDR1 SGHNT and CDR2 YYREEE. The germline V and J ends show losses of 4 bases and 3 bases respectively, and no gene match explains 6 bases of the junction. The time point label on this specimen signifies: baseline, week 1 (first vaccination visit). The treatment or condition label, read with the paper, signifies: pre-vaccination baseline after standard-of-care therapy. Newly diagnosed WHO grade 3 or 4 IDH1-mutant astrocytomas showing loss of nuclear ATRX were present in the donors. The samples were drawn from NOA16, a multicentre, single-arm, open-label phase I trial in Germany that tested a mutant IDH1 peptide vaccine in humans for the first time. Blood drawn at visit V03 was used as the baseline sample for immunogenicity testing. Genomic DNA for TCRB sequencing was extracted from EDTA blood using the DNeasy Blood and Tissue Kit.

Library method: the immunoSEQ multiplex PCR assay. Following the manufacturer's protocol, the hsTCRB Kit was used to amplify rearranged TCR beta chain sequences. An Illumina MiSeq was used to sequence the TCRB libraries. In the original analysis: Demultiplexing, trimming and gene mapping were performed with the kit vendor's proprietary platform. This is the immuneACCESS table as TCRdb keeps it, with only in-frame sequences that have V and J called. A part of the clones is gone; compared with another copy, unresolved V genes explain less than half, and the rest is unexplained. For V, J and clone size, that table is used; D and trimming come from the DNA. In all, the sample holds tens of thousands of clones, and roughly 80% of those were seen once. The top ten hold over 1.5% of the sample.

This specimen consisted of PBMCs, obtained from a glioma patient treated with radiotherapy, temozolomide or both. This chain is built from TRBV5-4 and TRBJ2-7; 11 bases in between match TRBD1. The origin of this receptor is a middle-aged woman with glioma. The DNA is TGTGCCAGCAGCGACCCGGGACAGGGGGGCTACGAGCAGTACTTC. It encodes CASSDPGQGGYEQYF.